This T cell receptor beta chain was retrieved from a study of T cell changes during pregnancy in multiple sclerosis. The repertoire was sequenced with immunoSEQ multiplex PCR; TCRdb's copy has only in-frame clones and lacks some. The sample has more than 65,000 clones, 85% to 90% seen once; the top ten hold around a tenth. V lost 4 bases, J lost 6 bases, and 19 bases lay in between. The length of the CDR3 is 15 residues. Per the germline V gene, CDR1 is SGHNT and CDR2 is YYREEE (reference sequence). The sequences come from peripheral blood, collected after pregnancy. The gene calls are TRBV5-4 and TRBJ1-2; possible D gene TRBD1, 5 bases. The sequence was obtained from a female donor in good health, enrolled as a control in a pregnancy study. CDR3 coding DNA: TGTGCCAGCAGCCCGGCGGGACTCCTTGTTGATGGCTACACCTTC. It translates to CASSPAGLLVDGYTF.